This TCR beta chain was identified in a study of cytomegalovirus exposure and HLA in healthy donors. Note on this clone: Antigen specificity is unknown.

Germline V gives CDR1 MDHEN, CDR2 SYDVKM. CDR3 length: 12 amino acids. Trimming removed 2 bases at V and 9 bases at J, with 10 bases between. PCR was performed using 60 Vbeta and 13 Jbeta primers. Data came from immunoSEQ multiplex PCR; TCRdb stores just in-frame clones and leaves some out. The top ten clones hold 8% to 10% of a sample with around 160,000 clones, roughly 85% of them seen once. General study results and limits: Altogether, some 160 TCR beta chains were recorded as cytomegalovirus-associated. Being indistinguishable, some V segments were excluded, TRBV6-2 and TRBV6-3 among them. Association of roughly 17,000 TCR beta sequences with HLA alleles was found at 0.05 false discovery rate in a later analysis. With DRB1 most and HLA-C fewest, TCR association rates differed between HLA loci in a later analysis.

The receptor was derived from a male donor in good health and CMV-seropositive. The rearrangement uses TRBV28 and TRBJ1-1; weak D call: TRBD1 (5 bases). Material: PBMCs. The CDR3 nucleotides read TGTGCCAGCAGTTTAGTCAGGGTAAAAGCTTTCTTT. Residues: CASSLVRVKAFF.